This TCR beta chain emerged from a study of Ad26.COV2.S vaccination and SARS-CoV-2 variants. Study-level background: Ad26.COV2.S given intramuscularly, once or twice 56 days apart. Study observations and caveats: Relative to placebo recipients, vaccine recipients exhibited elevated spike-specific TCR breadth. Overall T cell responses may have been underestimated by the analyses of TCR breadth and depth.

The sample's treatment: approximately 18 received Ad26.COV2.S at low or high dose, single or two shots; roughly 5 received placebo; per-sample allocation not given. At day 63 after the first vaccine or placebo injection, samples were drawn. Ad26.COV2.S expressed prefusion-stabilized spike from the original Wuhan strain. Many counts were recorded for this clone. Its target is unknown. The CDR3 covers 17 residues. CDR1 is LNHDA and CDR2 is SQIVND in the germline V gene (reference sequence). Trimming removed 11 bases from V and 6 bases from J; junction bases left unmatched: 18. The method was immunoSEQ multiplex PCR; TCRdb's version includes in-frame clones alone and lacks a portion of them. The sample records hundreds of thousands of clones, around 89% being singletons.

The source is a person aged 18-60 years who received the Ad26.COV2.S COVID-19 vaccine or a placebo. This chain connects TRBV19 to TRBJ1-5; TRBD1 matches 11 bases. The material was peripheral blood, obtained in a trial of Ad26.COV2.S vaccine versus placebo. CDR3 nucleotide sequence: TGTGCCTCCTCCCGGGACAGGGGGGGCGGAAGGGCTCAGCCCCAGCATTTT. Amino acid sequence: CASSRDRGGGRAQPQHF.